These T cell receptor beta chains were read from a single sample in a study of Ad26.COV2.S vaccination and SARS-CoV-2 variants. Produced via immunoSEQ multiplex PCR; TCRdb's table is partial and in-frame only. Counted here are roughly 680,000 clones, 89% occurring once; the ten biggest clones make up around 1.5%. The sample in question was peripheral blood, obtained in a trial of Ad26.COV2.S vaccine versus placebo. These receptors all stem from a person between 18 and 65 years old who received the Ad26.COV2.S COVID-19 vaccine or a placebo. The CDR3 runs from the conserved cysteine through the conserved F or W. The D gene is left open where the match is weak. Expanded clones get a size class; other rows say once, few or many, or leave the size out.

TRBV7-3,TRBJ2-2,TRBD1,NA,TGTGCCAGCAGTCGAGGGACAGCGGATTCCGGGGAGCTGTTTTTT,CASSRGTADSGELFF
TRBV30,TRBJ2-1,NA,NA,TGTGCCTGGAGACACAGAGGGCCCGGGACAACGGGGCATGAGCAGTTCTTC,CAWRHRGPGTTGHEQFF
TRBV29-1,TRBJ2-7,NA,NA,TGCAGCGTTGGGAACGGCCCCAGGCTCGAGCAGTACTTC,CSVGNGPRLEQYF
TRBV2,TRBJ1-2,NA,NA,TGTGCCAGCAGTGAAGGGGGGTGGGGCTACACCTTC,CASSEGGWGYTF
TRBV2,TRBJ1-3,NA,NA,TGTGCCAGCAGTGAAGTCCGGACAGACTCTGGAAACACCATATATTTT,CASSEVRTDSGNTIYF
TRBV6-5,TRBJ2-5,NA,NA,TGTGCCAGCAGTTCCCCAGGGGCCCAAGAGACCCAGTACTTC,CASSSPGAQETQYF
TRBV4-2,TRBJ1-5,NA,NA,TGTGCCAGCAGCCAAGATGGGGGACATCAGCCCCAGCATTTT,CASSQDGGHQPQHF
TRBV24-1,TRBJ2-3,NA,once,TGTGCCACCAGTGACGATAGGAGCGACACAGATACGCAGTATTTT,CATSDDRSDTDTQYF
TRBV7-9,TRBJ2-1,NA,NA,TGTGCCAGCAGCTTAGTAAGGGCCAGCAACAATGAGCAGTTCTTC,CASSLVRASNNEQFF
TRBV13,TRBJ2-7,NA,NA,TGTGCCAGCAGCTCGCAGGTACCCTCCTACGAGCAGTACTTC,CASSSQVPSYEQYF
TRBV14,TRBJ1-2,TRBD1,NA,TGTGCCAGCAGTGAGGACAGGGGAGCTGGCTACACCTTC,CASSEDRGAGYTF
TRBV27,TRBJ2-3,NA,NA,TGTGCCAGCAGTTTATCGATCGGGGCAGATACGCAGTATTTT,CASSLSIGADTQYF
TRBV19,TRBJ2-2,NA,NA,TGTGCCGGGGGCTGGTCTAACACCGGGGAGCTGTTTTTT,CAGGWSNTGELFF
TRBV6-5,TRBJ1-5,NA,NA,TGTGCCAGCAGTCCCGGTCTATTTCAGCCCCAGCATTTT,CASSPGLFQPQHF
TRBV5-6,TRBJ2-5,NA,NA,TGTGCCAGCAGCTTGGATTCTTTCTTCGAGACCCAGTACTTC,CASSLDSFFETQYF
TRBV27,TRBJ1-5,NA,NA,TGTGCCAGCAGCCCTGGGGTCAATCAGCCCCAGCATTTT,CASSPGVNQPQHF